Below are 18 T cell receptor beta chains sequenced from a single sample in a study of T cells in Graves' hyperthyroidism and ophthalmopathy. The TCR beta CDR3 regions underwent amplification using RNA transcripts as the source. When the TCR CDR3 underwent first-round RT-PCR, the HTBI primer set was used. TCRdb processed the multiplex PCR reads anew with MiXCR; each CDR3 protein has one entry. The table lists approximately 400,000 distinct CDR3 sequences, about 14% of them singletons. The sample consisted of blood. These TCRs come from a young man with Graves' hyperthyroidism that later progressed to Graves' ophthalmopathy.

This clonotype was detected many times. The chain joins TRBV20-1 to TRBJ1-6, with D maybe TRBD1 (6 bases). The V gene lost 7 bases and the J gene lost 10 bases, with 14 bases spanning the gap. The CDR3 loop spans 12 amino acids. Per the germline V gene, CDR1 is DFQATT and CDR2 is SNEGSKA (reference sequence). CDR3 protein: CSVPDRNSPLHF. Written as DNA, the CDR3 is TGCAGTGTTCCGGACAGAAACTCACCCCTCCACTTT.

This chain uses TRBV19 with TRBJ2-7; TRBD1 matches 9 bases. With V trimmed by 9 bases and J by 7 bases, 13 bases remained unmatched. Germline assignment: CDR1 LNHDA and CDR2 SQIVND (reference sequence). The CDR3 consists of 14 residues. CDR3 residues: CASRPGTGIGEQYF. The CDR3 region has the DNA TGTGCCAGCCGACCCGGGACAGGGATAGGGGAGCAGTACTTC.

The CDR3 bases are TGTGCCAGCAGCTCTGCGGATAATCAGCCCCAGCATTTT. Translated: CASSSADNQPQHF. V usage is TRBV14 and J usage is TRBJ1-5; D not certain. The CDR3 runs 13 residues. V lost 5 bases and J 4 bases, leaving 9 bases between the germline ends. Germline-derived CDR1 and CDR2 are SGHDN and FVKESK. The full variable domain, in which reference TRBV14 and TRBJ1-5 provide the parts outside the CDR3, is EAGVTQFPSHSVIEKGQTVTLRCDPISGHDNLYWYRRVMGKEIKFLLHFVKESKQDESGMPNNRFLAERTGGTYSTLKVQPAELEDSGVYFCASSSADNQPQHFGDGTRLSIL.

The V and J genes are TRBV9 and TRBJ2-2, with a possible D match to TRBD1 (5 bases). The CDR3 length is 14 residues. V gave up 3 bases and J gave up 7 bases, with 13 bases separating them. CDR1 is SGDLS and CDR2 is YYNGEE in the germline V gene. The CDR3 nucleotides read TGTGCCAGCAGCGGGCAGGGTTATGTCGGGGAGCTGTTTTTT. Its protein product is CASSGQGYVGELFF.

As concerns this clonotype: A read error may account for a junction end that differs from germline. The genes are TRBV5-1 and TRBJ1-5; D unresolved. Looked up from germline, CDR1 is SGHRS and CDR2 is YFSETQ. The CDR3 sequence is 12 residues long. CDR3: CASRLGNHPQHF. Here the CDR3 DNA reads TGTGCCAGCAGGTTAGGGAATCACCCCCAGCATTTT.

This rearrangement joins TRBV4-1 to TRBJ1-1; D gene unclear. V dropped 0 bases and J dropped 1 base, with 6 bases sitting between them. The germline V gene has CDR1 MGHRA and CDR2 YSYEKL. This CDR3 has 14 residues. CDR3 amino acids: CASSQETENTEAFF. The CDR3 nucleotides are TGCGCCAGCAGCCAAGAAACAGAGAACACTGAAGCTTTCTTT.

This clonotype occurred many times. The CDR3 region has the DNA TGTGCCTGGAGTGTAGTTGGGGTCCCCTTGGGGCCCCAGCATTTT. It translates to CAWSVVGVPLGPQHF. The V gene is TRBV30, the J gene TRBJ1-5, with D hard to call. This CDR3 contains 15 residues. CDR1 is GTSNPN and CDR2 is SVGIG in the germline V gene (reference sequence). Trimming removed 0 bases at V and 9 bases at J, with 18 bases between.

Many counts were recorded for this clonotype. The chain couples TRBV11-3 to TRBJ2-7; 7 bases fit TRBD1. Germline values: CDR1 SGHNT, CDR2 YENEEA. The CDR3 contains 13 residues. Trimming took 3 bases from V and 5 from J; bases not matched to a gene: 4. DNA for the CDR3: TGTGCCAGCAGCTTGGGGACAGTCGACGAGCAGTACTTC. This encodes CASSLGTVDEQYF.

This clonotype was recorded many times. The J gene is TRBJ1-5, the V gene TRBV6-1; maybe TRBD1 (5 bases). CDR3 length: 14 amino acids. Trimming took 8 bases from V and 2 from J, leaving 13 bases between them. CDR1 is MNHNS and CDR2 is SASEGT in the germline V gene. In nucleotides, the CDR3 is TGTGCCAGCTCTTGGGGGGATGGCAATCAGCCCCAGCATTTT. Its protein product is CASSWGDGNQPQHF.

The rearrangement uses TRBV7-9 and TRBJ2-7; D is unclear. The CDR3 covers 13 residues. V was cut by 1 base and J by 2 bases, with 6 bases left in between. Germline values: CDR1 SEHNR, CDR2 FQNEAQ (reference sequence). CDR3 amino acids: CASSLDYPYEQYF. In DNA form, the CDR3 reads TGTGCCAGCAGCTTAGACTACCCCTACGAGCAGTACTTC. The full variable domain, rest sourced from reference TRBV7-9 and TRBJ2-7, is DTGVSQNPRHKITKRGQNVTFRCDPISEHNRLYWYRQTLGQGPEFLTYFQNEAQLEKSRLLSDRFSAERPKGSFSTLEIQRTEQGDSAMYLCASSLDYPYEQYFGPGTRLTVT.

This chain joins TRBV11-3 and TRBJ2-3; either TRBD1 or TRBD2 may fit D (5 bases each). V was cut by 0 bases and J by 4 bases, with 11 bases left in between. Germline values: CDR1 SGHNT, CDR2 YENEEA. The CDR3 totals 15 residues. The CDR3, as DNA: TGTGCCAGCAGCTTAGAGGGACGGAAAGCAGATACGCAGTATTTT. It yields the protein CASSLEGRKADTQYF.

This clonotype came up many times. The chain carries TRBV6-5 and TRBJ1-2, with unresolved D. V lost 2 bases and J lost 5, with 9 bases in between. There are 13 residues in the CDR3. The germline V gene has CDR1 MNHEY and CDR2 SVGAGI. As DNA, the CDR3 is TGTGCCAGCAGTTACAACAGCATATATGGCTACACCTTC. The encoded protein is CASSYNSIYGYTF.

This clonotype was found a few times. V and J are TRBV6-6 and TRBJ2-3, with 9 positions matching TRBD2. The CDR3 length is 17 residues. Germline V gene data show CDR1 as MNHNY and CDR2 as SVGAGI (reference sequence). V lost 0 bases and J lost 2; bases outside the gene matches: 6. CDR3 region: CASSYSSSSGVTDTQYF. CDR3 DNA: TGTGCCAGCAGTTACTCGAGTTCTAGCGGGGTCACAGATACGCAGTATTTT.

Note on this clonotype: A read error may explain this, as a much larger clone is one base away. This sequence joins TRBV6-1 and TRBJ1-1; no firm D call. The germline V gene has CDR1 MNHNS and CDR2 SASEGT. The CDR3 covers 14 residues. CDR3 coding DNA: TGTCCCAGCAGCGACGATGGCTTGAACACTGAAGCTTTCTTT. This translates into CPSSDDGLNTEAFF.

Many counts were recorded for this clonotype. The chain uses TRBV11-3 and TRBJ2-5, with D possibly being TRBD1 (6 bases). Germline CDR1 reads SGHNT; CDR2 reads YENEEA. Trimming took off 5 bases at V and 5 bases at J, with 24 bases between the two ends. This CDR3 contains 17 residues. Here the CDR3 reads CASSPGWLGARGETQYF. The CDR3 bases are TGTGCCAGCAGCCCCGGTTGGTTGGGGGCCCGTGGGGAGACCCAGTACTTC.

Regarding this clonotype: A much bigger clone sits one base away, suggesting this may be a read error. V usage is TRBV6-5 and J usage is TRBJ2-1; unclear D gene. Germline CDR1 reads MNHEY; CDR2 reads SVGAGI. This CDR3 has 13 residues. The V and J ends lost 4 bases and 8 bases respectively, with 12 bases between them. In DNA, the CDR3 is TGTGCCAGCAGTTTACTCCACGTGGATGAGCAGTTCTTC. It codes for CASSLLHVDEQFF.

In this sample, this clonotype turned up a few times. Its ends do not fully match the called genes, so a read error is possible. The chain has TRBV20-1 and TRBJ2-7, with D unclear. This CDR3 is built from 17 residues. In germline, CDR1 is DFQATT, CDR2 SNEGSKA (reference sequence). CDR3 residues: CSARDPSGSRGSYGQYF. The CDR3 nucleotides read TGCAGTGCTAGAGATCCGAGTGGCAGCCGAGGCTCCTACGGGCAGTACTTC.

The rearrangement uses TRBV27 and TRBJ2-7; TRBD2 aligns across 12 bases. The CDR3 has 16 amino acids. Per germline, CDR1 MNHEY and CDR2 SMNVEV (reference sequence). The J segment lost 5 bases and the V segment lost 8 bases, leaving 13 bases of the junction unmatched. CDR3 nucleotide sequence: TGTGCCAGCCCCCCTCTGAGACTAGCGGGAGTCGACGAGCAGTACTTC. Amino acid sequence: CASPPLRLAGVDEQYF.